This TCR beta chain was retrieved from a study of memory CD4+ T cells and cytomegalovirus serostatus. Study-wide context: Healthy Belgian adult donors included several CMV-positive and some 24 CMV-negative people. General study points: A US-trained random forest predicted CMV serostatus with median AUC around 0.93.

Using immunoSEQ multiplex PCR, the repertoire was profiled, and TCRdb retains in-frame clones only, with some absent. The sample includes tens of thousands of clones, around four fifths seen only once; the top ten take around 0.67%. Single viable CD3+CD4+CD8-CD45RO+ cells were sorted as the memory CD4+ T cells. With respect to this clone: Its matching antigen is unknown.

CDR1 and CDR2 (germline): MNHEY, SMNVEV (reference sequence). Trimming shortened V by 6 bases and J by 0 bases, and 17 bases separated the two germline ends. The CDR3 sequence is 16 residues long. The sample was memory CD4+ T cells from blood. This TCR derives from an adult in good health and CMV-seronegative. The rearrangement uses TRBV27 and TRBJ1-2, with no clear D. CDR3 DNA: TGTGCCAGCAGCAGAGACGGTTGGGCTGCTAACTATGGCTACACCTTC. Its protein product is CASSRDGWAANYGYTF.